The T cell receptor (beta chain) described here comes from a study of cytomegalovirus exposure and HLA in healthy donors. This clone was counted between two and nine times. J was trimmed by 1 base and V by 5 bases; bases with no gene match: 6. The CDR3 extends over 15 amino acids. The germline V gene encodes CDR1 SNHLY and CDR2 FYNNEI. Primers for the PCR totalled 60 Vbeta and 13 Jbeta. Profiling relied on immunoSEQ multiplex PCR, and the TCRdb table lists in-frame clones only, not all of them. In the table there are about 150,000 clones, around 9% of which are singletons. Input material: PBMCs. The sequence was collected from a woman aged 40 to 50 in good health and CMV-seropositive. V and J are TRBV2 and TRBJ2-7, with 9 bases lining up with TRBD1. CDR3 in DNA: TGTGCCAGCAGTCTACCGGGACAGGGTTCCTACGAGCAGTACTTC. Translating gives CASSLPGQGSYEQYF.